This T cell receptor beta chain was identified in a study of T cells in Graves' hyperthyroidism and ophthalmopathy. Turning to the study itself: Initial diagnosis, before any treatment, was when peripheral blood was collected.

The PBMCs studied were ones that came from about 10 ml fresh peripheral blood. In this sample, this clonotype turned up a few times. Its antigen remains unidentified. Points from the study as a whole: Stable hyperthyroidism was separated from ophthalmopathy by a model based on 13 V-J features. The blood repertoire included most of the expanded thyroid clonotypes above 0.001.

The CDR3 sequence is 18 residues long. CDR1 is MNHGY, CDR2 SAAAGT, per germline. The V and J ends lost 8 bases and 2 bases, in that order; junction bases with no gene match: 16. The source material, RNA transcripts, was used to amplify TCR beta CDR3 regions. In the first-round RT-PCR of the TCR CDR3, the HTBI primer set was used. TCRdb analysed the multiplex PCR reads with MiXCR anew, one entry per CDR3 protein. This sample has 530,000 or so distinct CDR3 sequences, with roughly 18% found just once. This receptor was obtained from a woman aged 18 to 35 with Graves' ophthalmopathy. Sequenced input: blood. The gene calls are TRBV6-8 and TRBJ2-5, with 11 positions matching TRBD2. The CDR3 spells CASAPTSGGLPGQETQYF. The CDR3 region has the DNA TGTGCCAGCGCACCCACTAGCGGGGGTCTCCCTGGACAAGAGACCCAGTACTTC.